The subject of this entry is one T cell receptor beta chain. The sample is drawn from a study of blood T cell repertoires in COVID-19. Study in general: Sites across the United States, Italy and Spain contributed samples from acute and convalescent COVID-19. Sources were T cells, B-cell-depleted T cells, or PBMCs; the material itself was cDNA or gDNA.

TCRdb keeps only in-frame clones here, not all; method: immunoSEQ multiplex PCR. The data show 140,000 to 150,000 clones, with about 85% seen just once and about 3% held by the top ten. There are 15 residues in the CDR3. Germline V gene lookup returns CDR1 MNHEY and CDR2 SVGAGI. With 0 bases removed from V and 0 bases from J, the gap between germline ends came to 8 bases. V and J are TRBV6-5 and TRBJ1-1; D remains ambiguous. The origin of this receptor is a woman between 40 and 50 years old with active or convalescent COVID-19. Sequencing was performed on peripheral blood. Here the CDR3 reads CASSYSGELNTEAFF. CDR3 coding DNA: TGTGCCAGCAGTTACTCGGGAGAACTGAACACTGAAGCTTTCTTT.